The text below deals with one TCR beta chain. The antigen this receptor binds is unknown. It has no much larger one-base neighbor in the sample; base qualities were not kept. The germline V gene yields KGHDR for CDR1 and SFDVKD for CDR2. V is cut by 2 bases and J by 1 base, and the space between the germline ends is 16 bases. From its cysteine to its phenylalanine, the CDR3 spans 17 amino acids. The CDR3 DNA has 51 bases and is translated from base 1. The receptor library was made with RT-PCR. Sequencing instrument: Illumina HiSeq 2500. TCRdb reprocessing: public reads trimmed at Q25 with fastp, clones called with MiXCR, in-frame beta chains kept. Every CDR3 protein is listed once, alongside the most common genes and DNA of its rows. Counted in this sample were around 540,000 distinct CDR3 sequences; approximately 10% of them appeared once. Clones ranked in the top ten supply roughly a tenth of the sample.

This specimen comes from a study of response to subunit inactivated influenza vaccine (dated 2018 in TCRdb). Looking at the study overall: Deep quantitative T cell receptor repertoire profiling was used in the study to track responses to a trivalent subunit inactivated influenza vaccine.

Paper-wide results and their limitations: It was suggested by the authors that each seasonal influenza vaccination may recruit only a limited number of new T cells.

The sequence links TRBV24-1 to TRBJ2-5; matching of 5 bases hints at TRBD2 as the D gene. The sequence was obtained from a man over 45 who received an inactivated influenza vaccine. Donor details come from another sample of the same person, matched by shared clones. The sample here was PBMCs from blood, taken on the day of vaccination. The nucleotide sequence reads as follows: TGTGCCACCAGTGATTCCCACGGGATATCTCTCCAAGAGACCCAGTACTTC. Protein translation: CATSDSHGISLQETQYF.